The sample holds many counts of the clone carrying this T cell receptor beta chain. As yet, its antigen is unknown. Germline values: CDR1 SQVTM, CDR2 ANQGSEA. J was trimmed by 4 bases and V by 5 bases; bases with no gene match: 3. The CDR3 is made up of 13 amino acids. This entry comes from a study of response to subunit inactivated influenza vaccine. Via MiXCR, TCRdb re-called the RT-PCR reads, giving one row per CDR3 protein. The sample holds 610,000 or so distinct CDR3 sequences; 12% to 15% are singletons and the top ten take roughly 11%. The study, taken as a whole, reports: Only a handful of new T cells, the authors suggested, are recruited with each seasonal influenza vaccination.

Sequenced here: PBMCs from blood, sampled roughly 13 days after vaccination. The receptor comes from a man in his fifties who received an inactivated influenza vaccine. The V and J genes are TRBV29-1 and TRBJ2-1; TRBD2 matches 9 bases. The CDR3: CSVLLAGYNEQFF. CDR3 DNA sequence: TGCAGCGTTCTTCTAGCGGGGTACAATGAGCAGTTCTTC.